The rows below give T cell receptor beta chains drawn from one sample of a study of T cells in localized non-small cell lung cancer. The repertoire was sequenced with immunoSEQ multiplex PCR; TCRdb's copy has only in-frame clones and lacks some. The profile shows fewer than 60,000 clones, around 83% of them singletons. The specimen was peripheral blood, collected before any cancer treatment. The receptor set was obtained from a female donor of 60 years or more with stage II squamous cell lung carcinoma. The conserved cysteine and the conserved F or W are not part of the CDR3 here. Some rows mark clone size as missing; the rest say once, few, many or name a class of expanded clone.

v_call: TRBV18; clone_size: once; j_call: TRBJ1-2; cdr3_length: 14; cdr3_aa: ASSPYPRGQGYGYT
v_call: TRBV6-1; clone_size: .; j_call: TRBJ1-1; cdr3_length: 10; cdr3_aa: AGNRGNTEAF
v_call: TRBV7-8; clone_size: few; j_call: TRBJ2-1; cdr3_length: 16; cdr3_aa: ASSLVAIAGGPRGEQF
v_call: TRBV5-5; clone_size: .; j_call: TRBJ2-5; cdr3_length: 13; cdr3_aa: ASSYLGQLQETQY
v_call: TRBV18; clone_size: once; j_call: TRBJ2-6; cdr3_length: 14; cdr3_aa: ASSPDRSSGANVLT
v_call: TRBV9; clone_size: .; j_call: TRBJ1-1; cdr3_length: 13; cdr3_aa: ASSVGGSVNTEAF
v_call: TRBV7-2; clone_size: .; j_call: TRBJ2-2; cdr3_length: 13; cdr3_aa: ASSSRPGSPFGLF
v_call: TRBV5-1; clone_size: .; j_call: .; cdr3_length: 12; cdr3_aa: ASSLEGRGYEQY
v_call: TRBV5-4; clone_size: once; j_call: TRBJ1-1; cdr3_length: 11; cdr3_aa: ASSLVPGTEAF
v_call: TRBV6-5; clone_size: .; j_call: TRBJ2-1; cdr3_length: 13; cdr3_aa: ASSSHQSSYNEQF
v_call: TRBV5-1; clone_size: .; j_call: TRBJ2-2; cdr3_length: 13; cdr3_aa: ASSFGTGNTGELF
v_call: TRBV2; clone_size: .; j_call: TRBJ2-6; cdr3_length: 14; cdr3_aa: ASSEVEPSGANVLT
v_call: TRBV29-1; clone_size: .; j_call: TRBJ1-1; cdr3_length: 10; cdr3_aa: SASRGNTEAF
v_call: TRBV4-3; clone_size: .; j_call: TRBJ1-4; cdr3_length: 11; cdr3_aa: ASSHREGGELF
v_call: TRBV6-6; clone_size: .; j_call: TRBJ2-7; cdr3_length: 9; cdr3_aa: ASGTGGAQY
v_call: TRBV11-3; clone_size: .; j_call: TRBJ2-1; cdr3_length: 16; cdr3_aa: ASSPGEGLSSSYNEQF
v_call: TRBV6-6; clone_size: .; j_call: TRBJ1-2; cdr3_length: 9; cdr3_aa: ASSGGSGYT
v_call: TRBV5-1; clone_size: .; j_call: TRBJ2-5; cdr3_length: 13; cdr3_aa: ASSLVASGRETQY
v_call: TRBV29-1; clone_size: .; j_call: TRBJ2-4; cdr3_length: 13; cdr3_aa: SVDGGLLAKNIQY
v_call: TRBV6-4; clone_size: .; j_call: TRBJ1-5; cdr3_length: 13; cdr3_aa: ASSEGADLNQPQH
v_call: TRBV7-9; clone_size: .; j_call: TRBJ2-3; cdr3_length: 14; cdr3_aa: ASSSDGTRLTDTQY
v_call: TRBV18; clone_size: .; j_call: TRBJ1-2; cdr3_length: 10; cdr3_aa: ASSATGDGYT
v_call: TRBV6-5; clone_size: .; j_call: TRBJ2-2; cdr3_length: 12; cdr3_aa: ASRRQGNTGELF
v_call: TRBV7-2; clone_size: many; j_call: TRBJ1-3; cdr3_length: 13; cdr3_aa: ASSLGPHLANTIY
v_call: TRBV7-9; clone_size: .; j_call: TRBJ2-4; cdr3_length: 15; cdr3_aa: ASSLGRGSLAKNIQY
v_call: TRBV5-1; clone_size: .; j_call: TRBJ2-2; cdr3_length: 10; cdr3_aa: ASSLQGGELF
v_call: TRBV11-2; clone_size: few; j_call: TRBJ2-3; cdr3_length: 13; cdr3_aa: ASSLIAGGTDTQY
v_call: TRBV20-1; clone_size: .; j_call: TRBJ2-7; cdr3_length: 9; cdr3_aa: SARDAERQY
v_call: TRBV7-2; clone_size: .; j_call: TRBJ1-1; cdr3_length: 13; cdr3_aa: ASSLDLNQNTEAF
v_call: TRBV7-2; clone_size: .; j_call: TRBJ2-7; cdr3_length: 12; cdr3_aa: ASSLEGGPYEQY
v_call: TRBV19; clone_size: .; j_call: TRBJ2-7; cdr3_length: 11; cdr3_aa: ASRDRGLHEQY
v_call: TRBV7-3; clone_size: once; j_call: TRBJ2-1; cdr3_length: 14; cdr3_aa: ASSPRGSGGYNEQF
v_call: TRBV27; clone_size: .; j_call: TRBJ1-5; cdr3_length: 16; cdr3_aa: ASSFRARGALDNQPQH
v_call: TRBV6-6; clone_size: .; j_call: TRBJ1-3; cdr3_length: 13; cdr3_aa: ASSHERGRGNTIY
v_call: TRBV6-4; clone_size: few; j_call: TRBJ2-2; cdr3_length: 15; cdr3_aa: ASSSDRGLMDTGELF
v_call: TRBV7-2; clone_size: .; j_call: TRBJ1-2; cdr3_length: 11; cdr3_aa: ASSQENPYGYT
v_call: TRBV5-1; clone_size: .; j_call: TRBJ2-4; cdr3_length: 13; cdr3_aa: ASSLSTVDGNIQY
v_call: TRBV6-1; clone_size: .; j_call: TRBJ1-5; cdr3_length: 13; cdr3_aa: ASSEGTLSNQPQH
v_call: TRBV19; clone_size: .; j_call: TRBJ1-5; cdr3_length: 12; cdr3_aa: ASSPGFVGQPQH
v_call: TRBV6-1; clone_size: .; j_call: TRBJ2-5; cdr3_length: 10; cdr3_aa: ASSETFLTQY
v_call: TRBV2; clone_size: .; j_call: TRBJ1-3; cdr3_length: 14; cdr3_aa: ASRRAGQGTGNTIY
v_call: TRBV19; clone_size: .; j_call: TRBJ1-2; cdr3_length: 10; cdr3_aa: ASRGGTYGYT
v_call: TRBV9; clone_size: .; j_call: TRBJ2-3; cdr3_length: 12; cdr3_aa: ASSVNPEANTQY
v_call: TRBV7-3; clone_size: once; j_call: TRBJ2-1; cdr3_length: 12; cdr3_aa: ASSSSGGVNEQF
v_call: TRBV25-1; clone_size: .; j_call: TRBJ1-4; cdr3_length: 13; cdr3_aa: ASSVPRDLPEKLF
v_call: TRBV4-3; clone_size: once; j_call: TRBJ2-3; cdr3_length: 12; cdr3_aa: ASSQDANTDTQY
v_call: TRBV2; clone_size: once; j_call: TRBJ1-2; cdr3_length: 10; cdr3_aa: ASFSRGGGYT
v_call: TRBV7-2; clone_size: .; j_call: TRBJ1-6; cdr3_length: 14; cdr3_aa: ASSRSLGQRASPLH
v_call: TRBV27; clone_size: .; j_call: TRBJ2-1; cdr3_length: 10; cdr3_aa: ASRLLSGEQF
v_call: TRBV6-1; clone_size: .; j_call: TRBJ1-4; cdr3_length: 13; cdr3_aa: ASSEQQGKTEKLF
v_call: TRBV6-5; clone_size: .; j_call: TRBJ2-7; cdr3_length: 13; cdr3_aa: ASSPLSRSTYEQY
v_call: TRBV9; clone_size: .; j_call: TRBJ2-5; cdr3_length: 12; cdr3_aa: ASSVGHAQETQY
v_call: TRBV6-5; clone_size: once; j_call: TRBJ1-4; cdr3_length: 12; cdr3_aa: ASSSAGPGEKLF